This TCR beta chain appears in the sequencing data of a study of cytomegalovirus exposure and HLA in healthy donors. Study-level results: Association of 16,951 TCR beta sequences with HLA alleles was found at 0.05 false discovery rate in a later analysis.

The study ran its PCR with 60 Vbeta and 13 Jbeta primers. TCRdb's copy holds only in-frame clones and misses some; the assay was immunoSEQ multiplex PCR. With 60,000 to 80,000 clones in the sample, the ten largest clones hold less than 6%. The germline V and J ends were trimmed by 10 bases and 0 bases, with 16 bases remaining between them. The V gene's germline CDR1 is MDHEN and CDR2 SYDVKM. The CDR3 extends over 15 amino acids. Remarks on this clone: The antigen is not known.

This chain joins TRBV28 and TRBJ2-1, with D perhaps TRBD1 (7 bases). This sequence was found in a man in his forties in good health and CMV-seronegative. The sequenced sample was PBMCs. This CDR3 is CATEPGGSSYNEQFF. The CDR3 coding sequence is TGTGCCACCGAGCCAGGGGGGAGCTCCTACAATGAGCAGTTCTTC.